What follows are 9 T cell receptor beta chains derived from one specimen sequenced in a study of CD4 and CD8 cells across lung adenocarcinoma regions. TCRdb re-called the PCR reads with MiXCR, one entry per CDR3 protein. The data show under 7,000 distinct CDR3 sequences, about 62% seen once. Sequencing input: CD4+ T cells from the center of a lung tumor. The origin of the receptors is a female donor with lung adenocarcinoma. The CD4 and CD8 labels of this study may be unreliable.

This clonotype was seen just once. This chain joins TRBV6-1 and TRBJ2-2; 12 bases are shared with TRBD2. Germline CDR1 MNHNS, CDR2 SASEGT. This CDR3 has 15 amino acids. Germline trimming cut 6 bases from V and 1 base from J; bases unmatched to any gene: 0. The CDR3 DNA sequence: TGTGCCAGCAGACTAGCGGGAGGGAACACCGGGGAGCTGTTTTTT. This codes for CASRLAGGNTGELFF.

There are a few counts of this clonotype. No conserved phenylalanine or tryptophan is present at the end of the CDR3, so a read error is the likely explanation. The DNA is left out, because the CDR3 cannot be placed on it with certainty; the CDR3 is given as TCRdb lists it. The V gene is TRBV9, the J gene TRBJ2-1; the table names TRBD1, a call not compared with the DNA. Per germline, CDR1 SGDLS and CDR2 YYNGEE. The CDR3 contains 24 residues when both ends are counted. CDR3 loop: CVETRFHHVALAGLELLSSTNPPR.

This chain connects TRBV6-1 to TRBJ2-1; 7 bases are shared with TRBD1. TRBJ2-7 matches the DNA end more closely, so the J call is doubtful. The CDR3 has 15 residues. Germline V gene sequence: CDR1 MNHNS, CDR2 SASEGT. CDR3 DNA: TGTGCCAGCAGTGAACAGGTTCAGGGGGCCTACGAGCAGTACTTC. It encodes CASSEQVQGAYEQYF.

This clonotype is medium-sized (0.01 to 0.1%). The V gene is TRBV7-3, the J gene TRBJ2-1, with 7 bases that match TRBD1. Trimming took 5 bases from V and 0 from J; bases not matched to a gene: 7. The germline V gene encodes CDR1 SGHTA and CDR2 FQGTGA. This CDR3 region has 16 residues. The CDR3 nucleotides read TGTGCCAGCAGCGTACTGACAGGGAGCTCCTACAATGAGCAGTTCTTC. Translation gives CASSVLTGSSYNEQFF.

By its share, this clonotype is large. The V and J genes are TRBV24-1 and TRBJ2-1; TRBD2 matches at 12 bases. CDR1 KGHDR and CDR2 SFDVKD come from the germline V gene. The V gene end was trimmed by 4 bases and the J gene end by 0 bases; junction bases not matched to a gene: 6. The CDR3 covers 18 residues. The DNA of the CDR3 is TGTGCCACCAGTGAGACTAGCGGGAGCCCTCGCTCCTACAATGAGCAGTTCTTC. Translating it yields CATSETSGSPRSYNEQFF.

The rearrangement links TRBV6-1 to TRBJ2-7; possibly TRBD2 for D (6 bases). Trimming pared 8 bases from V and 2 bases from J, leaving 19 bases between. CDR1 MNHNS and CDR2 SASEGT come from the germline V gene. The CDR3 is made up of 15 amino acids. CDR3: CASSSTGTFPYEQYF. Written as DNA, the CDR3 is TGTGCCAGCTCCTCGACCGGGACTTTTCCCTACGAGCAGTACTTC.

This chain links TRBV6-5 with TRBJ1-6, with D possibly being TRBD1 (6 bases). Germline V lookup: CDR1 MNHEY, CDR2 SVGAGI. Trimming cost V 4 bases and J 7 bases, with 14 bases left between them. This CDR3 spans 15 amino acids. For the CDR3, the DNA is TGTGCCAGCAGTTTAGGACAGCCAGTCAATTCACCCCTCCACTTT. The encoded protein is CASSLGQPVNSPLHF.

The DNA for the CDR3 is TGCGCCAGCTCTGACTTGGGGACGGGCTCAAATGAGCAGTTCTTC. Protein sequence: CASSDLGTGSNEQFF. The chain carries TRBV4-3 and TRBJ2-1; D is tentatively TRBD1 or TRBD2 (5 bases each). The CDR3 spans 15 residues. In germline, CDR1 is LGHNA, CDR2 YSLEER. V lost 8 bases to trimming and J lost 7 bases, with 21 bases between them.

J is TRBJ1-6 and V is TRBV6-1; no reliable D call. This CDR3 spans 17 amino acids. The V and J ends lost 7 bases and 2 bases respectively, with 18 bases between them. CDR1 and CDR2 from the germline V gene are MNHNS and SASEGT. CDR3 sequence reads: CASTFGRSLTYNSPLHF. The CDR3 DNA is TGTGCCAGCACCTTTGGGCGCAGTTTAACCTATAATTCACCCCTCCACTTT.